This TCR beta chain is drawn from a study of shared clonotypes between healthy human individuals. Overall study context: Three plates each covered CD4 naive and memory; CD8 naive two, CD8 memory one.

In the case of this clone: Its target is unknown.

The assay was run at deep level. Genomic DNA (from each subset) was split evenly across several immunoSEQ plates. Produced via immunoSEQ multiplex PCR; TCRdb's table is partial and in-frame only. The sample records millions of clones, roughly 94% being singletons. Naive CD8 cells comprised CD45RO-negative, CCR7-positively selected cells, excluding terminally differentiated effector memory CD45RA+ cells. Study results and caveats: Lower generation probabilities were found for non-shared clonotypes than for those shared by all four donors.

The CDR3 runs 15 residues. Germline V lookup: CDR1 SGHKS, CDR2 YYEKEE (reference sequence). Trimming stripped 0 bases from V and 4 bases from J, with 11 bases between. The source of this sequence is a man aged 18 to 30 in good health. The chain couples TRBV5-5 to TRBJ1-3, with D tentatively TRBD1 (5 bases). The sample consisted of naive CD8+ T cells sorted from blood. The CDR3 region has the DNA TGTGCCAGCAGCTTGGAGATGGGGCCCGGAAACACCATATATTTT. Protein sequence: CASSLEMGPGNTIYF.